This record covers a single T cell receptor (beta chain). Its antigen is currently not known. These data originate in a study of monozygotic twins with inflammatory bowel disease (dated 2019 in TCRdb). Regarding the study in general: In total, roughly 30 monozygotic twin pairs made up the full study: 19 Danish pairs, all IBD-discordant, plus nine German pairs, of which four were IBD-concordant and five were IBD-discordant. The search for disease-associated traits relied mainly on comparing IBD patients with their genetically identical healthy co-twins within discordant pairs. Each individual had, on average, about 151 000 unique TCRalpha sequences and 181 000 unique TCRbeta sequences available for analysis. Findings and caveats that apply to the study as a whole: Differing immunosuppressive treatments among patients may have added background noise and inter-individual variability to the repertoires. The results gave no support for a single strong signal or clonotype linked to IBD. TCRbeta repertoire diversity, by inverse Simpson index, was decreased in IBD patients compared with their healthy co-twins. Fewer clonotypes were shared with other individuals by IBD patients than by healthy twins, most markedly in patients showing signs of disease activity. Distinction between different T cell subtypes could not be achieved in the analysis. Repertoire similarity did not differ between concordant and discordant twins, which could be due to limited statistical power.

From each donor, an approximately 2.7 ml peripheral blood sample was collected into PAXgene tubes and kept at -80 degrees C. Total RNA was isolated from whole blood with the PAXgene blood miRNA kit on an automated QIAcube, without T cell sorting. Peripheral blood from monozygotic twin pairs who were concordant or discordant for inflammatory bowel disease underwent deep TCRalpha and TCRbeta repertoire profiling using unique molecular barcoding. For every twin pair, smoking habits were documented, and each individual was categorised as a current, former or never smoker. Libraries were built with 5' RACE. The input for every TCR library was 3,500 to 4,000 ng of total RNA. cDNA was synthesized with SMARTScribe reverse transcriptase in eight separate reactions per sample. During cDNA synthesis, unique molecular identifiers containing a 6-nucleotide sample barcode were introduced by template switching. TCRalpha and TCRbeta cDNA was amplified in two nested PCRs of around 15 and 10 cycles, and bead purification was carried out after each PCR. Before amplification, the cDNA was both treated with uracil DNA-glycosylase and purified with the QIAquick PCR purification kit. In the second PCR, Illumina TruSeq-compatible adapters and sample-specific barcodes were added. TapeStation and Qubit were used to check library quality and concentration, and 5 ng of each library went into the pool. The pooled libraries were sequenced with 2 x 100 bp reads and custom sequencing primers on an Illumina HiSeq2500 single-index Rapid Run. From the authors' description of their analysis: PCR and sequencing errors were corrected by UMI-based consensus assembly using MiGEC version 1.2.6. MiXCR version 2.1.1 handled V(D)J alignment, clonotype assembly and CDR3 extraction. To normalise gene usage, clonotype sharing and MAIT/NKT TCR abundance, the top 1000, 10 000 and 20 000 clonotypes in each sample were analysed. Diversity was computed as the inverse Simpson index with the vegan R package after downsampling to 27 000 UMIs. Paired Mann-Whitney U tests were applied to discordant twin pairs, with Benjamini-Hochberg correction for multiple testing. Each CDR3 protein sequence appears as one entry after TCRdb reprocessed the reads, and no DNA is included. None of the V and J calls come from the authors' own analysis; TCRdb made them. The sample table records tens of thousands of distinct CDR3 sequences. 5% to 6% of the sample is in the top ten clones.

Material: blood. This receptor was identified in a human donor with ulcerative colitis or Crohn's disease, or a healthy co-twin of an affected twin (not recorded which).

CDR3 protein: CASSFGTDIYGYTF. Recombination joined TRBV7-2 with TRBJ1-2; the TCRdb call, TRBD1, lacks DNA for checking. The CDR3 spans 14 residues, from the cysteine through the phenylalanine. The DNA sequence is not available. According to the germline V gene, CDR1 reads SGHTA and CDR2 reads FQGNSA. Here the CDR3 is joined to the reference TRBV7-2 and TRBJ1-2 genes, and the full variable domain is: GAGVSQSPSNKVTEKGKDVELRCDPISGHTALYWYRQSLGQGLEFLIYFQGNSAPDKSGLPSDRFSAERTGGSVSTLTIQRTQQEDSAVYLCASSFGTDIYGYTFGSGTRLTVV.